These 30 T cell receptor beta chains share one sample of origin, sequenced in a study of T cells in localized non-small cell lung cancer. This table comes from immunoSEQ multiplex PCR, and its TCRdb copy is limited to in-frame clones, with some not included. The data hold 55,000 to 65,000 clones, with about nine tenths observed a single time. The sequences come from peripheral blood, collected before any cancer treatment. These receptors originate from a man between 40 and 75 years old with stage I lung adenocarcinoma.

The CDR3 region is CASSLTTGPLSGANVLTF. The DNA of the CDR3 is TGCGCCAGCAGCTTAACTACAGGGCCCCTCTCTGGGGCCAACGTCCTGACTTTC. This sequence joins TRBV5-1 and TRBJ2-6; D perhaps matches TRBD1 (6 bases). The CDR3 is 18 amino acids. V lost 2 bases and J 0 bases, leaving 15 bases between the germline ends. Germline assignment: CDR1 SGHRS and CDR2 YFSETQ. Full variable domain (missing parts from reference TRBV5-1 and TRBJ2-6): KAGVTQTPRYLIKTRGQQVTLSCSPISGHRSVSWYQQTPGQGLQFLFEYFSETQRNKGNFPGRFSGRQFSNSRSEMNVSTLELGDSALYLCASSLTTGPLSGANVLTFGAGSRLTVL.

This rearrangement joins TRBV7-9 to TRBJ2-1; TRBD2 aligns across 8 bases. The ends lost 2 bases at V and 1 base at J; junction bases unmatched: 13. This CDR3 contains 19 residues. From germline, CDR1 is SEHNR and CDR2 FQNEAQ (reference sequence). CDR3 region: CASSLTPLGVAGSYNEQFF. Written as DNA, the CDR3 is TGTGCCAGCAGCTTAACCCCATTAGGGGTAGCGGGATCCTACAATGAGCAGTTCTTC. Drawing the rest from reference TRBV7-9 and TRBJ2-1, the complete variable domain is DTGVSQNPRHKITKRGQNVTFRCDPISEHNRLYWYRQTLGQGPEFLTYFQNEAQLEKSRLLSDRFSAERPKGSFSTLEIQRTEQGDSAMYLCASSLTPLGVAGSYNEQFFGPGTRLTVL.

The CDR3 spells CASSSYRGHSSGNTIYF. The CDR3 region has the DNA TGCGCCAGCAGCTCCTACAGGGGGCATAGCTCTGGAAACACCATATATTTT. The rearrangement joins TRBV5-1 to TRBJ1-3; 9 bases are shared with TRBD1. Germline-derived CDR1 and CDR2 are SGHRS and YFSETQ. V shed 3 bases, J shed 0 bases, and the junction held 7 bases outside the gene matches. The CDR3 has 17 residues. The entire variable domain, with the rest obtained from reference TRBV5-1 and TRBJ1-3, is as follows: KAGVTQTPRYLIKTRGQQVTLSCSPISGHRSVSWYQQTPGQGLQFLFEYFSETQRNKGNFPGRFSGRQFSNSRSEMNVSTLELGDSALYLCASSSYRGHSSGNTIYFGEGSWLTVV.

J is TRBJ2-1 and V is TRBV7-6, with TRBD2 matching 7 bases. CDR1 is SGHVS and CDR2 is FNYEAQ in the germline V gene. After removal of 0 bases from V and 7 bases from J, the junction contained 0 bases not matched to a gene. The CDR3 has 13 amino acids. In nucleotides, the CDR3 is TGTGCCAGCAGCTTAGCGCGGGGGAATGAGCAGTTCTTC. Protein product: CASSLARGNEQFF.

J is TRBJ2-7 and V is TRBV28, with 7 positions matching TRBD1. Looked up from germline, CDR1 is MDHEN and CDR2 is SYDVKM. The CDR3 totals 15 residues. J was trimmed by 3 bases and V by 6 bases; bases with no gene match: 11. For the CDR3, the DNA is TGTGCCAGCAGCCAAGGGGGCAGCCTCCTCTACGAGCAGTACTTC. Amino acid sequence: CASSQGGSLLYEQYF.

This sequence joins TRBV28 and TRBJ1-5, with a tentative D call TRBD1 (6 bases). This CDR3 is built from 17 residues. Trimming removed 6 bases from V and 5 bases from J, with 23 bases in between. The V gene's germline CDR1 is MDHEN and CDR2 SYDVKM. CDR3 loop: CASRKNRVRNRDQPQHF. In DNA, the CDR3 is TGTGCCAGCAGAAAAAACAGGGTGCGTAATCGGGATCAGCCCCAGCATTTT. The full variable domain, with the rest looked up from reference TRBV28 and TRBJ1-5, is DVKVTQSSRYLVKRTGEKVFLECVQDMDHENMFWYRQDPGLGLRLIYFSYDVKMKEKGDIPEGYSVSREKKERFSLILESASTNQTSMYLCASRKNRVRNRDQPQHFGDGTRLSIL.

For the CDR3, the DNA is TGCAGCGCGACCGTCTCTAGCACAGATACGCAGTATTTT. Protein sequence: CSATVSSTDTQYF. The gene calls are TRBV29-1 and TRBJ2-3; D is undetermined. V was pared by 7 bases and J by 0 bases, with 11 bases between. CDR3 length: 13 amino acids. The germline gives CDR1 SQVTM, CDR2 ANQGSEA.

This chain uses TRBV27 with TRBJ1-2; 9 positions agree with TRBD1. CDR3 size: 12 residues. CDR1 and CDR2 from the germline V gene are MNHEY and SMNVEV (reference sequence). J lost 7 bases, V lost 8 bases, and 5 bases had no gene match. DNA for the CDR3: TGTGCCAGCCGGCAGGGACAGGGTGGCTACACCTTC. It codes for CASRQGQGGYTF.

This sequence joins TRBV30 and TRBJ1-2; D unresolved. The CDR3 has 12 amino acids. V gave up 1 base and J gave up 2 bases, with 5 bases separating them. The germline gives CDR1 GTSNPN, CDR2 SVGIG (reference sequence). The CDR3 loop is CAWSGLNYGYTF. The CDR3 DNA follows: TGTGCCTGGAGTGGGTTGAACTATGGCTACACCTTC. Variable domain in full (rest from reference TRBV30 and TRBJ1-2): SQTIHQWPATLVQPVGSPLSLECTVEGTSNPNLYWYRQAAGRGLQLLFYSVGIGQISSEVPQNLSASRPQDRQFILSSKKLLLSDSGFYLCAWSGLNYGYTFGSGTRLTVV.

The V gene is TRBV6-4, the J gene TRBJ2-1; D not certain. V shed 0 bases and J shed 9 bases, with 9 bases lying between them. Germline CDR1 reads MRHNA; CDR2 reads SNTAGT. The CDR3 consists of 13 residues. The CDR3 loop reads CASSDSGSSEQFF. The CDR3 nucleotides are TGTGCCAGCAGTGACTCAGGTTCAAGTGAGCAGTTCTTC.

This chain uses TRBV5-1 with TRBJ1-1; possible D gene TRBD1, 6 bases. The CDR3 has 14 residues. The germline gives CDR1 SGHRS, CDR2 YFSETQ. Trimming cost V 3 bases and J 5 bases, with 14 bases left between them. This CDR3 reads CASSWATGGTEAFF. The CDR3 DNA follows: TGCGCCAGCAGCTGGGCGACAGGCGGTACTGAAGCTTTCTTT. The entire variable domain, with the rest obtained from reference TRBV5-1 and TRBJ1-1, is as follows: KAGVTQTPRYLIKTRGQQVTLSCSPISGHRSVSWYQQTPGQGLQFLFEYFSETQRNKGNFPGRFSGRQFSNSRSEMNVSTLELGDSALYLCASSWATGGTEAFFGQGTRLTVV.

This chain joins TRBV7-2 and TRBJ2-2; no clear D. Trimming pared 2 bases from V and 4 bases from J, leaving 14 bases between. This CDR3 region has 16 residues. CDR1 is SGHTA and CDR2 is FQGNSA in the germline V gene. The CDR3 DNA sequence: TGTGCCAGCAGCTTAAGGGCGGCCCGAGCCACCGGGGAGCTGTTTTTT. Its translation is CASSLRAARATGELFF.

The chain has TRBV6-5 and TRBJ2-7, with TRBD1 matching 7 bases. There are 15 residues in the CDR3. CDR1 MNHEY and CDR2 SVGAGI come from the germline V gene. Trimming cost V 0 bases and J 4 bases; bases outside gene matches: 6. The CDR3 DNA is TGTGCCAGCAGTTACTCGACAGGGCCAGCTTACGAGCAGTACTTC. This sequence encodes CASSYSTGPAYEQYF.

The rearrangement uses TRBV4-1 and TRBJ2-3, with D unresolved. Trimming stripped 1 base from V and 8 bases from J, with 7 bases between. CDR1 is MGHRA, CDR2 YSYEKL, per germline. CDR3 length: 12 amino acids. The CDR3 coding sequence is TGCGCCAGCAGCCAAGGGTTAGCTACGCAGTATTTT. Protein product: CASSQGLATQYF.

V is TRBV13 and J is TRBJ2-7, with D unclear. The CDR3 spans 14 residues. Trimming removed 5 bases at V and 3 bases at J, with 14 bases between. Germline V CDR1 and CDR2: PRHDT, FYEKMQ (reference sequence). In DNA, the CDR3 is TGTGCCAGCAGCCAAGGTGGCAGCGACTACGAGCAGTACTTC. Its translation is CASSQGGSDYEQYF.

V usage is TRBV25-1 and J usage is TRBJ1-5; the D is unclear. The CDR3 covers 14 residues. In germline, CDR1 is MGHDK, CDR2 SYGVNS. Trimming shortened V by 4 bases and J by 7 bases, and 14 bases separated the two germline ends. The CDR3 region has the DNA TGTGCCAGCAGTGCCCATAGGTCGGAACAGCCCCAGCATTTT. Amino acid sequence: CASSAHRSEQPQHF.

The rearrangement joins TRBV7-2 to TRBJ2-3; 11 nucleotides align to TRBD2. The V segment lost 1 base and the J segment 8 bases; nucleotides outside the gene matches: 5. This CDR3 spans 15 amino acids. The V gene's germline CDR1 is SGHTA and CDR2 FQGNSA. The CDR3 nucleotides read TGTGCCAGCAGCTTAGAGACTAGCGGGGAGGGTACGCAGTATTTT. Translating gives CASSLETSGEGTQYF.

The chain is built from TRBV30 and TRBJ2-7; D is ambiguous. The germline gives CDR1 GTSNPN, CDR2 SVGIG (reference sequence). Trimming shortened V by 3 bases and J by 6 bases, and 12 bases separated the two germline ends. The CDR3 sequence is 12 residues long. CDR3 region: CAWRRTLTEQYF. CDR3 bases: TGTGCCTGGAGGAGGACGCTTACCGAGCAGTACTTC. The full variable domain, with the rest looked up from reference TRBV30 and TRBJ2-7, is SQTIHQWPATLVQPVGSPLSLECTVEGTSNPNLYWYRQAAGRGLQLLFYSVGIGQISSEVPQNLSASRPQDRQFILSSKKLLLSDSGFYLCAWRRTLTEQYFGPGTRLTVT.

This chain connects TRBV2 to TRBJ2-7; 10 nucleotides agree with TRBD2. V lost 1 base, J lost 4 bases, and 4 bases stayed unmatched. Looked up from germline, CDR1 is SNHLY and CDR2 is FYNNEI. This CDR3 is 15 amino acids long. The CDR3 is CASSEEASGRYEQYF. The CDR3 DNA sequence: TGTGCCAGCAGTGAAGAGGCTAGCGGGAGATACGAGCAGTACTTC.

The chain employs TRBV6-6 and TRBJ2-2, with D possibly matching TRBD2 (6 bases). This CDR3 is 13 amino acids long. The V gene lost 7 bases and the J gene lost 5 bases, with 11 bases spanning the gap. Germline V lookup: CDR1 MNHNY, CDR2 SVGAGI (reference sequence). The CDR3, as DNA: TGTGCCAGCAAGGTGGGAGGAACCGGGGAGCTGTTTTTT. Translated, it gives CASKVGGTGELFF.

Only one count was recorded for this clone. This chain connects TRBV7-9 to TRBJ1-5; 8 nucleotides agree with TRBD1. The CDR3 consists of 16 residues. Germline lookup yields CDR1 SEHNR and CDR2 FQNEAQ (reference sequence). V lost 5 bases and J lost 5; bases outside the gene matches: 11. The CDR3 DNA is TGTGCCAGCAGCGCCCCCCCAGGGGGCGAGGATCAGCCCCAGCATTTT. This gives the protein CASSAPPGGEDQPQHF.

The chain recombines TRBV7-8 with TRBJ1-5, with D perhaps TRBD1 (5 bases). The V end lost 4 bases, the J end lost 5 bases, and 12 bases lay between the germline ends. Germline CDR1 is SGHVS and CDR2 is FQNEAQ. The CDR3 spans 14 residues. The CDR3 DNA reads TGTGCCAGCAGCTCAGGGTCGGTAGATCAGCCCCAGCATTTT. Protein product: CASSSGSVDQPQHF.

The chain combines TRBV6-1 with TRBJ1-4; D not certain. Germline lookup yields CDR1 MNHNS and CDR2 SASEGT. This CDR3 spans 15 amino acids. Trimming pared 1 base from V and 8 bases from J, leaving 14 bases between. The CDR3, as DNA: TGTGCCAGCAGTGAAGAAGGAAGGTACGGGGAAAAACTGTTTTTT. It encodes CASSEEGRYGEKLFF.

The chain links TRBV5-6 to TRBJ2-7; tentatively, D is TRBD2 (5 bases). The V and J ends lost 7 bases and 2 bases respectively, with 19 bases between them. CDR3 length: 15 amino acids. The germline CDR1 and CDR2 sequences are SGHDT and YYEEEE. CDR3 nucleotide sequence: TGTGCCAGCCAAATACAAGGGAGACTGGCCTACGAGCAGTACTTC. Amino acids: CASQIQGRLAYEQYF.

The J gene is TRBJ2-7, the V gene TRBV5-4; maybe TRBD1 (6 bases). The germline V gene has CDR1 SGHNT and CDR2 YYREEE (reference sequence). V was pared by 4 bases and J by 2 bases, with 13 bases between. The CDR3 sequence is 14 residues long. CDR3 amino acids: CASSPDRGTYEQYF. CDR3 sequence (DNA): TGTGCCAGCAGCCCGGACAGAGGTACCTACGAGCAGTACTTC.

J is TRBJ2-7 and V is TRBV4-2; TRBD1 matches 10 bases. V trimming: 1 base; J trimming: 0 bases; junction bases outside the gene matches: 0. This CDR3 is built from 15 residues. CDR1 and CDR2 from the germline V gene are LGHNA and YNFKEQ. The CDR3 is CASSQGTGGSYEQYF. CDR3 DNA sequence: TGTGCCAGCAGCCAAGGGACAGGGGGCTCCTACGAGCAGTACTTC.

Details on this clone: At one end the junction does not follow the germline gene, possibly because of a read error. The genes are TRBV11-3 and TRBJ2-3; 9 bases agree with TRBD2. Germline V lookup: CDR1 SGHNT, CDR2 YENEEA. The CDR3 contains 12 residues. The CDR3: CASSYGTSPVRF. The CDR3 DNA is TGTGCCAGCAGCTACGGGACTAGCCCGGTGCGTTTT. The full variable domain, with the rest looked up from reference TRBV11-3 and TRBJ2-3, is EAGVVQSPRYKIIEKKQPVAFWCNPISGHNTLYWYLQNLGQGPELLIRYENEEAVDDSQLPKDRFSAERLKGVDSTLKIQPAELGDSAVYLCASSYGTSPVRFGPGTRLTVL.

The J gene is TRBJ1-1, the V gene TRBV5-4; no firm D call. This CDR3 contains 16 residues. Trimming stripped 0 bases from V and 3 bases from J, with 15 bases between. CDR1 and CDR2 from the germline V gene are SGHNT and YYREEE (reference sequence). In DNA, the CDR3 is TGTGCCAGCAGCTTGGCGGCCCCTACCGGGTACACTGAAGCTTTCTTT. This sequence encodes CASSLAAPTGYTEAFF.

This chain uses TRBV19 with TRBJ2-1; 8 bases align to TRBD2. The J segment lost 5 bases and the V segment lost 4 bases, leaving 7 bases of the junction unmatched. The CDR3 extends over 15 amino acids. Germline V gene lookup returns CDR1 LNHDA and CDR2 SQIVND (reference sequence). CDR3 in DNA: TGTGCCAGTAGTACCATAGCGGGACCCAACAATGAGCAGTTCTTC. This codes for CASSTIAGPNNEQFF. The entire variable domain, with the rest obtained from reference TRBV19 and TRBJ2-1, is as follows: DGGITQSPKYLFRKEGQNVTLSCEQNLNHDAMYWYRQDPGQGLRLIYYSQIVNDFQKGDIAEGYSVSREKKESFPLTVTSAQKNPTAFYLCASSTIAGPNNEQFFGPGTRLTVL.

The CDR3 nucleotides read TGTGCCAGCAACAGGGGACAGGGAGGACAGCCCCAGCATTTT. It is translated as CASNRGQGGQPQHF. V gene TRBV2 combines with J gene TRBJ1-5, with 9 bases matching TRBD1. After removal of 7 bases from V and 7 bases from J, the junction contained 8 bases not matched to a gene. This CDR3 contains 14 residues. CDR1 is SNHLY and CDR2 is FYNNEI in the germline V gene.